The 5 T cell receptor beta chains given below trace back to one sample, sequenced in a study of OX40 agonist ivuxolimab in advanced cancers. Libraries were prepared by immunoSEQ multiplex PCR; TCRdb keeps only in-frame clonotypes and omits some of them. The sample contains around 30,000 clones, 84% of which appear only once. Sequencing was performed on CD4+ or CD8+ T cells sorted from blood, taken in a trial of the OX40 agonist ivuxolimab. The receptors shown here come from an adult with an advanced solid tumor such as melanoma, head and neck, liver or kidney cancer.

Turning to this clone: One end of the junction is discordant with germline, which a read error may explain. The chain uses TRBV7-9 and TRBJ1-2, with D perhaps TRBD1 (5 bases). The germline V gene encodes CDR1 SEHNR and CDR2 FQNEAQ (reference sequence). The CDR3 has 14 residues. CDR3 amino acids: CASSHPDRFYLSNF. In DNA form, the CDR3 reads TGTGCCAGCAGCCATCCCGACAGATTCTACCTTAGTAACTTC.

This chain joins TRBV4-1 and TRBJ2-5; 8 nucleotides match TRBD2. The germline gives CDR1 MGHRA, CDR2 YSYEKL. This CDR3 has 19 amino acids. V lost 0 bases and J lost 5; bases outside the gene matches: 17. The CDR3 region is CASSQDQNVPAGGGETQYF. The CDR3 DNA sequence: TGCGCCAGCAGCCAAGATCAAAATGTGCCCGCGGGAGGTGGGGAGACCCAGTACTTC.

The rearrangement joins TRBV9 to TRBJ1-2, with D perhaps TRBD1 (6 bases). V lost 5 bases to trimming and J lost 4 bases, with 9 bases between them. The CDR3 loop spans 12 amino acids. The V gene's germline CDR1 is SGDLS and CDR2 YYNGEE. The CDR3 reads CASSKGGYGYTF. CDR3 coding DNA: TGTGCCAGCAGTAAAGGGGGCTATGGCTACACCTTC. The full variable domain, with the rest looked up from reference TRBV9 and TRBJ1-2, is DSGVTQTPKHLITATGQRVTLRCSPRSGDLSVYWYQQSLDQGLQFLIQYYNGEERAKGNILERFSAQQFPDLHSELNLSSLELGDSALYFCASSKGGYGYTFGSGTRLTVV.

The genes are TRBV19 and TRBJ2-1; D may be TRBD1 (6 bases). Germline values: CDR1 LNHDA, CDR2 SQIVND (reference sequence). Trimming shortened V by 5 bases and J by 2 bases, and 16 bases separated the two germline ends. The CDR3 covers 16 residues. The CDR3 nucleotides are TGTGCCAGTAGTGTCGTTGCAGGGGTTGCCTACAATGAGCAGTTCTTC. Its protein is CASSVVAGVAYNEQFF.

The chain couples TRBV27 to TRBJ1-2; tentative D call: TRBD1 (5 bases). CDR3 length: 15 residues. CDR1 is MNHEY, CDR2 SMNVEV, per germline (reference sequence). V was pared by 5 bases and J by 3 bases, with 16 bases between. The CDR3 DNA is TGTGCCAGCAGTAACTCAGGGTTGGAAGACTATGGCTACACCTTC. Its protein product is CASSNSGLEDYGYTF.